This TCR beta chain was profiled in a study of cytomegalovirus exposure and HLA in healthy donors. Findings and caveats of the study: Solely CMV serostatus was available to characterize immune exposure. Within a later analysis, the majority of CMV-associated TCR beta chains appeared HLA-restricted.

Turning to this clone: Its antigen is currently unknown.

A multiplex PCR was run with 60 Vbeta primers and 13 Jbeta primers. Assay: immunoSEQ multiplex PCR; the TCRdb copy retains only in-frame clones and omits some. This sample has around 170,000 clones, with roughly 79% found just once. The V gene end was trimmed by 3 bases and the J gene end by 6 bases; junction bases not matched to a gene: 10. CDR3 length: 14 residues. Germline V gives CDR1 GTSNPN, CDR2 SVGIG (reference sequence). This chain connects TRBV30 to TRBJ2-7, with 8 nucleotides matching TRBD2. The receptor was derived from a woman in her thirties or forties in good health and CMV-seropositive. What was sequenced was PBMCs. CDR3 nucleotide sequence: TGTGCCTGGAGCCCGTTGCGGGGGGTTGGCGAGCAGTACTTC. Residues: CAWSPLRGVGEQYF.